The rows below give T cell receptor beta chains drawn from one sample of a study of CXCR3-negative and CXCR3-positive naive CD8 T cells. Following a re-call of the 5' RACE reads, TCRdb has one entry per CDR3 protein and lacks DNA. This repertoire includes 90,000 to 95,000 distinct CDR3 sequences. The sample comprised naive CXCR3- CD8+ T cells from blood. These receptors were taken from a human donor in good health. Some clones in this sample may be carry-over from other donors' samples. CDR3s include the opening cysteine and the closing phenylalanine or tryptophan. The size of a clone is reported for some rows only, either as once, few or many, or as a class for expanded clones.

j_call,clone_size,v_call,cdr3_aa
TRBJ2-3,-,TRBV7-6,CASSLTELRGSSGDTQYF
TRBJ2-4,-,TRBV28,CASSALRDPSNIQYF
TRBJ1-5,-,TRBV2,CASSEPQGPSYQPQHF
TRBJ1-2,-,TRBV28,CASSPQMTGGYGYTF
TRBJ2-7,-,TRBV7-9,CASSLADGTEYEQYF
TRBJ1-1,-,TRBV29-1,CSVVATNEAFF
TRBJ2-1,medium-sized,TRBV6-1,CASSEGDYNEQFF
TRBJ1-5,-,TRBV15,CATSRTGGSNQPQHF
TRBJ2-2,-,TRBV29-1,CSGFQNLGGELFF
TRBJ2-1,-,TRBV7-9,CASSFNNEQFF
TRBJ2-7,-,TRBV5-1,CASSLGTSDEQYF
TRBJ2-1,-,TRBV27,CASSLSGRAGNEQFF
TRBJ2-3,-,TRBV29-1,CSVEPSTYLMVEDTQYF
TRBJ2-2,-,TRBV4-3,CASSPGTVHTGELFF
TRBJ1-3,-,TRBV29-1,CSVDGTGAGNTIYF
TRBJ2-5,-,TRBV12-3/TRBV12-4,CASSSFSVGPKETQYF
TRBJ2-7,-,TRBV29-1,CSVLTDAYEQYF
TRBJ1-1,-,TRBV28,CASSHGTEAFF
TRBJ2-4,-,TRBV5-6,CASSLGQVAKNIQYF
TRBJ1-1,-,TRBV7-3,CASSLRGETEAFF
TRBJ2-1,-,TRBV2,CASSPGGPIYNEQFF
TRBJ2-1,-,TRBV6-2/TRBV6-3,CASSLSQGYGEQFF
TRBJ2-1,-,TRBV7-9,CASSFTGLADNEQFF
TRBJ1-1,-,TRBV29-1,CSVEYLNTEAFF
TRBJ2-2,-,TRBV6-5,CASSYFPRPSGELFF
TRBJ1-5,-,TRBV29-1,CSVELGQVRHF
TRBJ1-5,-,TRBV20-1,CSARVEQPQHF
TRBJ2-7,-,TRBV29-1,CSVEVAGTEYYEQYF
TRBJ2-5,-,TRBV15,CATSAASQETQYF
TRBJ2-1,-,TRBV3-1,CASSQDDGPVGFF